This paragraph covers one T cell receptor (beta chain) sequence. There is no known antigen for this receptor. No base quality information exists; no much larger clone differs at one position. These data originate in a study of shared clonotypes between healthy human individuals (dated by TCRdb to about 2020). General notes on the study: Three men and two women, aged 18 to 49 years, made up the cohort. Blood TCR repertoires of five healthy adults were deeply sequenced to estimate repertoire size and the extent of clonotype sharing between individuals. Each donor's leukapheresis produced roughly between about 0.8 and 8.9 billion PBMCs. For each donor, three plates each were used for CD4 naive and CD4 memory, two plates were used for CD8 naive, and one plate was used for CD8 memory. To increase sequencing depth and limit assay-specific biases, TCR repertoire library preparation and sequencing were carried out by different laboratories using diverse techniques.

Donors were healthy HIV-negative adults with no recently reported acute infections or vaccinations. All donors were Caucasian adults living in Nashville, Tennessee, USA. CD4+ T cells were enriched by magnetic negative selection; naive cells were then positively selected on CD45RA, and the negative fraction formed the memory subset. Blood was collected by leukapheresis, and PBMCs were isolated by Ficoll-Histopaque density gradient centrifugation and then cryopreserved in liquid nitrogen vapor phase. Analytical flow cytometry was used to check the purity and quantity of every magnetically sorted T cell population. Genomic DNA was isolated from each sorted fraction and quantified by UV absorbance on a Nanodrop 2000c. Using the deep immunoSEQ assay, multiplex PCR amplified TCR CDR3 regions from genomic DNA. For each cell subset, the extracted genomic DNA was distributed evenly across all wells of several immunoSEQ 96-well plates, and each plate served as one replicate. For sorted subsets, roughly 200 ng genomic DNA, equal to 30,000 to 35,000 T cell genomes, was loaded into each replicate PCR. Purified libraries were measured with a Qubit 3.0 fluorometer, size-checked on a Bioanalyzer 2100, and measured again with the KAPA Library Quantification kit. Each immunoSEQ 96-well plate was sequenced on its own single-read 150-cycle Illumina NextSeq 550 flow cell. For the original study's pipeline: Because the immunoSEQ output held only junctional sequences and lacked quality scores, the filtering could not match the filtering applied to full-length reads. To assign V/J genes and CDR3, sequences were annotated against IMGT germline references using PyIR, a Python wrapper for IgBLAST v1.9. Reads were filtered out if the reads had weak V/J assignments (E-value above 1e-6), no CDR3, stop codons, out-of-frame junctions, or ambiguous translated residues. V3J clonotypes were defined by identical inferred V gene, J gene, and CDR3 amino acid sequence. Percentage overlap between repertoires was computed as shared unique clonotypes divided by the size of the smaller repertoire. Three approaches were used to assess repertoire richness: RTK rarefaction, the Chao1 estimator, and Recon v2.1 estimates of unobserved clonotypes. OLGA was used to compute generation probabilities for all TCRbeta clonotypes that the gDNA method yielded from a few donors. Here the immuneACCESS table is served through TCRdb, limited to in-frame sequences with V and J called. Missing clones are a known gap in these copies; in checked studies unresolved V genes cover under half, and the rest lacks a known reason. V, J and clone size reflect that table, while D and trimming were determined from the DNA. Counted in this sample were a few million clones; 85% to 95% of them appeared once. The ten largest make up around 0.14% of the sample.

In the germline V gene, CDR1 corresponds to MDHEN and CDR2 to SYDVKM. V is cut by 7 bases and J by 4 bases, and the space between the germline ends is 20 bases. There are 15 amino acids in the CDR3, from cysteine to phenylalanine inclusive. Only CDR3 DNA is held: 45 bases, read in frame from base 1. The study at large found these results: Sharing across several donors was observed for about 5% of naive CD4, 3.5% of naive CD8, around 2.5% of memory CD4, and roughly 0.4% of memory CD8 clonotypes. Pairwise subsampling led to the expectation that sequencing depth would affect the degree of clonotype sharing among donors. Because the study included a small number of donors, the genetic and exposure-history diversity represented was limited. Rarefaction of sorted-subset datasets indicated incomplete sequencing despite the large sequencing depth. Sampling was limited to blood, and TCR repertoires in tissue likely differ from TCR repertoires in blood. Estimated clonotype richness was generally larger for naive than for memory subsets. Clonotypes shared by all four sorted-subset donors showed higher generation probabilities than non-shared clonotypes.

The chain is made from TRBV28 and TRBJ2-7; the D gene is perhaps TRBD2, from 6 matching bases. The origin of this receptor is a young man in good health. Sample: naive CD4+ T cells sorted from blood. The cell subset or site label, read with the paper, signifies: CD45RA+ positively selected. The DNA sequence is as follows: TGTGCCAGCAACCCGAATGGGCTGGGGGGTTACGAGCAGTACTTC. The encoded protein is CASNPNGLGGYEQYF.